The clone carrying this T cell receptor beta chain was seen a handful of times. The sample is drawn from a study of blood T cell repertoires in COVID-19. In the study overall: Researchers got acute and convalescent COVID-19 samples from the United States, Italy and Spain. From T cells, B-cell-depleted T cells, or PBMCs came the material, which was cDNA or gDNA.

Participants came from 20 to 25 US areas, aged about 18 to 90 years. CDR3 length equals 14 residues. V lost 5 bases, J lost 8 bases, and 7 bases stayed unmatched. Germline values: CDR1 SGHAT, CDR2 FQDESV (reference sequence). Study processing details: Amplification with reference gene primers provided the estimates of nucleated cell counts. The repertoire was sequenced with immunoSEQ multiplex PCR; TCRdb's copy has only in-frame clones and lacks some. The V and J calls and clone size were taken over from that table, and D and trimming were inferred from the DNA. Among a few hundred thousand clones listed, approximately 89% were seen once.

The chain is built from TRBV11-1 and TRBJ1-4; 8 nucleotides match TRBD1. This receptor was obtained from a woman between 35 and 50 years old who had recovered from COVID-19. Specimen: PBMCs or T cells enriched from blood (not recorded which). CDR3 sequence: CASSLRTGREKLFF. The CDR3 nucleotides read TGTGCCAGCAGCCTTCGGACAGGGAGGGAAAAACTGTTTTTT. Looking up the rest from reference TRBV11-1 and TRBJ1-4 gives the full variable domain: EAEVAQSPRYKITEKSQAVAFWCDPISGHATLYWYRQILGQGPELLVQFQDESVVDDSQLPKDRFSAERLKGVDSTLKIQPAELGDSAMYLCASSLRTGREKLFFGSGTQLSVL.